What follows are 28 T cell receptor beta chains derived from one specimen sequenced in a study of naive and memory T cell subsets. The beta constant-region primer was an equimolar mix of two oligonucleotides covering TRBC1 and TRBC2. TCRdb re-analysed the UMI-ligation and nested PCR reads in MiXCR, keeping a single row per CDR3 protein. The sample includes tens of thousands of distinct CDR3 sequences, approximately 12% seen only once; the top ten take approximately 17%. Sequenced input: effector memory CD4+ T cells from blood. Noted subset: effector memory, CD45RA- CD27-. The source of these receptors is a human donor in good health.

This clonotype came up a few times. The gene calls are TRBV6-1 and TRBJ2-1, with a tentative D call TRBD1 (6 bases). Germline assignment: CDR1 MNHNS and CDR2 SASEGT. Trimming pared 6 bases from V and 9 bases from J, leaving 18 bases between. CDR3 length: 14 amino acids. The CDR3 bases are TGTGCCAGCAGCACAAATCAGGGGTGCAGTGAGCAGTTCTTC. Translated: CASSTNQGCSEQFF.

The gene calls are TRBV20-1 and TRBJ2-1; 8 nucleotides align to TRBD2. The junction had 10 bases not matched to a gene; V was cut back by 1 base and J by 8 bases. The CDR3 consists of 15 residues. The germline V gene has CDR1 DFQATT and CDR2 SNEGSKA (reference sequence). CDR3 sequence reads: CSARAGTRTFHEQFF. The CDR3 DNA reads TGCAGTGCTAGAGCCGGGACTAGGACCTTCCATGAGCAGTTCTTC.

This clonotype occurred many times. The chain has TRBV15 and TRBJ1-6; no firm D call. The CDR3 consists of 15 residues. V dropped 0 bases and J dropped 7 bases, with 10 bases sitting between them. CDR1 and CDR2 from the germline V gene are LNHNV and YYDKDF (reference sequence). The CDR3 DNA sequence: TGTGCCACCAGCAGAGATGTGGGCGGAAATTCACCCCTCCACTTT. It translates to CATSRDVGGNSPLHF.

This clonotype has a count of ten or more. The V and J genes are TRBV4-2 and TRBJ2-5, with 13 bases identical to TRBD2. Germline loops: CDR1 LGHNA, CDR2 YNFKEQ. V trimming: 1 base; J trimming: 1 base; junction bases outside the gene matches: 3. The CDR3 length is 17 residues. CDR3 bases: TGTGCCAGCAGCCAAGGACTAGCGGGGGGACCCCAAGAGACCCAGTACTTC. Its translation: CASSQGLAGGPQETQYF.

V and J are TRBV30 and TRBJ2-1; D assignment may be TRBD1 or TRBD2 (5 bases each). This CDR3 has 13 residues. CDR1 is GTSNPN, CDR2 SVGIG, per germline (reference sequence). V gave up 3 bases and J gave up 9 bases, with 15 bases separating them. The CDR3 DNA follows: TGTGCCTGGAGGGGAGATAGGGGCGGTGAGCAGTTCTTC. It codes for CAWRGDRGGEQFF. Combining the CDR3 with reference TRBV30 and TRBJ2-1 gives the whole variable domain SQTIHQWPATLVQPVGSPLSLECTVEGTSNPNLYWYRQAAGRGLQLLFYSVGIGQISSEVPQNLSASRPQDRQFILSSKKLLLSDSGFYLCAWRGDRGGEQFFGPGTRLTVL.

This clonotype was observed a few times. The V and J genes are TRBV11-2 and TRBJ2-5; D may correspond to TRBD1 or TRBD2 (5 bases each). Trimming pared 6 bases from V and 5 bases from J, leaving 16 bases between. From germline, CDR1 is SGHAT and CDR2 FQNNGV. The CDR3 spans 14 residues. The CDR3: CASRPAGSGETQYF. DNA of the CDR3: TGTGCCAGCAGGCCCGCAGGGAGTGGCGAGACCCAGTACTTC.

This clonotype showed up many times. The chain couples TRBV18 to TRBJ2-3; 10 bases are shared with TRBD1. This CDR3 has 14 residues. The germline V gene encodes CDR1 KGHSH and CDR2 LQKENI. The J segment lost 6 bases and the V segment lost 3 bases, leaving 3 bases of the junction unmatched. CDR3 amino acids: CASSPGTGADTQYF. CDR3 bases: TGTGCCAGCTCACCCGGGACAGGGGCGGATACGCAGTATTTT.

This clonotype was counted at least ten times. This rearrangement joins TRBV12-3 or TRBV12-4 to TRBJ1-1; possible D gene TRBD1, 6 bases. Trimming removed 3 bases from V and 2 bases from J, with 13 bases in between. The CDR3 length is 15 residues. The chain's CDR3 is CASSFRNRANTEAFF. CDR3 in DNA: TGTGCCAGCAGTTTCCGCAACAGGGCAAACACTGAAGCTTTCTTT.

CDR3 loop: CSARAPPGQGNQPQHF. In DNA, the CDR3 is TGCAGTGCTAGAGCCCCACCGGGACAGGGAAATCAGCCCCAGCATTTT. J is TRBJ1-5 and V is TRBV20-1; TRBD1 aligns across 9 bases. CDR3 length: 16 amino acids. Trimming removed 1 base from V and 4 bases from J; junction bases left unmatched: 8. CDR1 is DFQATT, CDR2 SNEGSKA, per germline (reference sequence).

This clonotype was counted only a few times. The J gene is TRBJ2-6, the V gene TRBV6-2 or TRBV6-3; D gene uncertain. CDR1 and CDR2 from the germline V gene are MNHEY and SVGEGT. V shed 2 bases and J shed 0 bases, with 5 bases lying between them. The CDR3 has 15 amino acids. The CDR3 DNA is TGTGCCAGCAGTTACGCGAGCTCTGGGGCCAACGTCCTGACTTTC. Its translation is CASSYASSGANVLTF.

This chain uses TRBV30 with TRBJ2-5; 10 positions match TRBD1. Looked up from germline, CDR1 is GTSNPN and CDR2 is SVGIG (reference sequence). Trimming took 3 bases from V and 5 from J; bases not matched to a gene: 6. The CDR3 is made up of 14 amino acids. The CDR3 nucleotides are TGTGCCTGGAGAATAGGGACAGGGGTCGAGACCCAGTACTTC. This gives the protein CAWRIGTGVETQYF.

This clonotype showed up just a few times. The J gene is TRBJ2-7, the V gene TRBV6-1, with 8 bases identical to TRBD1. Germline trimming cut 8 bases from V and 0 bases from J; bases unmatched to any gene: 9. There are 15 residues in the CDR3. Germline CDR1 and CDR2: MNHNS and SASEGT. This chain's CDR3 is CASSDQGAGSYEQYF. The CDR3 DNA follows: TGTGCCAGCTCTGACCAGGGGGCCGGCTCCTACGAGCAGTACTTC.

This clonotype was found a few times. In DNA, the CDR3 is TGCGCCAGCAGCTCACCTCGGGGCAACACTGAAGCTTTCTTT. It codes for CASSSPRGNTEAFF. The genes are TRBV5-1 and TRBJ1-1, with a possible D match to TRBD1 (5 bases). V gave up 3 bases and J gave up 2 bases, with 11 bases separating them. CDR1 and CDR2 from the germline V gene are SGHRS and YFSETQ. The CDR3 spans 14 residues.

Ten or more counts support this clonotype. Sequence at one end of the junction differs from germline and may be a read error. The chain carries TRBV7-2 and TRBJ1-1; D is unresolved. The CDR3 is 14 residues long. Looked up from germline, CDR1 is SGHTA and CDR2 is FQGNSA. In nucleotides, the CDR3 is TGTGCCAGCAGCTTAGCGGATTGGGGTCGATCTAAGGCGTTT. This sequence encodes CASSLADWGRSKAF.

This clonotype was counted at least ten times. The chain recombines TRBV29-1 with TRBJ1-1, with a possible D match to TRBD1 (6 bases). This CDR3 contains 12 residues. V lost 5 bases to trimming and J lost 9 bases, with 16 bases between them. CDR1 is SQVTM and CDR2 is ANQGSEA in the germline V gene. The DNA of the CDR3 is TGCAGCGTTCAGGGGTCCACGGGCAAAGCTTTCTTT. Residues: CSVQGSTGKAFF. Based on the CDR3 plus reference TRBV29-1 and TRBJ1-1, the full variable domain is SAVISQKPSRDICQRGTSLTIQCQVDSQVTMMFWYRQQPGQSLTLIATANQGSEATYESGFVIDKFPISRPNLTFSTLTVSNMSPEDSSIYLCSVQGSTGKAFFGQGTRLTVV.

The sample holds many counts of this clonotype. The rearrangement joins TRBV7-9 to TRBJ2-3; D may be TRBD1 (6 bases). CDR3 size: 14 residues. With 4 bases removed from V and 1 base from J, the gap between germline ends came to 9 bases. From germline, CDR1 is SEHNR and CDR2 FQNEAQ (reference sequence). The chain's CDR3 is CASSYRDGTDTQYF. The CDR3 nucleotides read TGTGCCAGCAGCTACAGGGATGGCACAGATACGCAGTATTTT. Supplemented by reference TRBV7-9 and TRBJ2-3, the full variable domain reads DTGVSQNPRHKITKRGQNVTFRCDPISEHNRLYWYRQTLGQGPEFLTYFQNEAQLEKSRLLSDRFSAERPKGSFSTLEIQRTEQGDSAMYLCASSYRDGTDTQYFGPGTRLTVL.

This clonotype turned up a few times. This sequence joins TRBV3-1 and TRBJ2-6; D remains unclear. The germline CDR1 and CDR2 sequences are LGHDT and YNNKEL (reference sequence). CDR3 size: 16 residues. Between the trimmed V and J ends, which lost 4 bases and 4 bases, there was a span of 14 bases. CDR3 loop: CASSLTVGRGANVLTF. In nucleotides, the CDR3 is TGTGCCAGCAGCCTGACTGTAGGGCGCGGGGCCAACGTCCTGACTTTC.

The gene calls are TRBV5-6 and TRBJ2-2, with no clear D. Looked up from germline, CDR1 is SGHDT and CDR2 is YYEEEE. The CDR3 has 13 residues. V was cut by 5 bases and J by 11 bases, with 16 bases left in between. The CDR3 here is CASSLTGYGELFF. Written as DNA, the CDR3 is TGTGCCAGCAGTTTGACTGGGTACGGAGAGCTGTTTTTT.

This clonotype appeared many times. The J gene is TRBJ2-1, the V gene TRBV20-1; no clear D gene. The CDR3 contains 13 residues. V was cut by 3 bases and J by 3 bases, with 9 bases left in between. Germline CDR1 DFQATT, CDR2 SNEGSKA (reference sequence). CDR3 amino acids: CSASGLFYNEQFF. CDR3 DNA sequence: TGCAGTGCTAGCGGGCTCTTCTACAATGAGCAGTTCTTC.

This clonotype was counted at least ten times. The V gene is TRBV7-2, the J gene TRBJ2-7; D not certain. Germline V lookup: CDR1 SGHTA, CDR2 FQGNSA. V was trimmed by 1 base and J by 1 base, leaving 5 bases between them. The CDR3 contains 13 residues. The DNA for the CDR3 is TGTGCCAGCAGCTTAGTCGAGTCCTACGAGCAGTACTTC. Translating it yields CASSLVESYEQYF.

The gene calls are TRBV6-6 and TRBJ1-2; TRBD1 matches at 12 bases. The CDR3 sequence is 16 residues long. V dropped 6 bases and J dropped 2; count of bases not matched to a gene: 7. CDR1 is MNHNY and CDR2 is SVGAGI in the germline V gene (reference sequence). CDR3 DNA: TGTGCCAGCAGGGGACAGGGGGCGCCGGGGAACTATGGCTACACCTTC. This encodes CASRGQGAPGNYGYTF.

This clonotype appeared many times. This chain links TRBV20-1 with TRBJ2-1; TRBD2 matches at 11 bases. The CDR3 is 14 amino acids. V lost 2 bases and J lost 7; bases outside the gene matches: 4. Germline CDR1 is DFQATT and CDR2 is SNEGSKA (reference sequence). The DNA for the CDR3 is TGCAGTGCTAGAACTAGCGGGGGCGGGAATGAGCAGTTCTTC. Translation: CSARTSGGGNEQFF.

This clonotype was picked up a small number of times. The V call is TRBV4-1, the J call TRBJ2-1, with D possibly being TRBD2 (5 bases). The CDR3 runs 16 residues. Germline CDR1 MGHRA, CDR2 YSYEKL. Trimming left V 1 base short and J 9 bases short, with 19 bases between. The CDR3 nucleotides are TGCGCCAGCAGCCAAGGTAATCGTGGGAGTAATACTGAGCAGTTCTTC. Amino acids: CASSQGNRGSNTEQFF.

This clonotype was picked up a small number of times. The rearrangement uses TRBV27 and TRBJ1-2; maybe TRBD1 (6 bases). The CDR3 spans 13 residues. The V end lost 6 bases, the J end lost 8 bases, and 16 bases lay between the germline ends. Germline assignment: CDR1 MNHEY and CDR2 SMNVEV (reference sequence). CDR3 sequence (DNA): TGTGCCAGCAGGGAGGGGGGCAGAAGCGGCTACACCTTC. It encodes CASREGGRSGYTF.

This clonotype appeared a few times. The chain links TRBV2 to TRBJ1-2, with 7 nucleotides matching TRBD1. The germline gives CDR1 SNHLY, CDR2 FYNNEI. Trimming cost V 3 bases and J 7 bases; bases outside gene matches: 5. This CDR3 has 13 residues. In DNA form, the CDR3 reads TGTGCCAGCAGTGACAGGGGGTTACCTGGCTACACCTTC. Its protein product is CASSDRGLPGYTF.

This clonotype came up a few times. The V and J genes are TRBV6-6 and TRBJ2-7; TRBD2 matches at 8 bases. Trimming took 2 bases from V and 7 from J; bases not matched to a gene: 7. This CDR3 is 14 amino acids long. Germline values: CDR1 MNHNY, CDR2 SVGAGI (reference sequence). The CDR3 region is CASSYKAGGGEQYF. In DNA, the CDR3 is TGTGCCAGCAGTTACAAGGCGGGAGGAGGAGAGCAGTACTTC.

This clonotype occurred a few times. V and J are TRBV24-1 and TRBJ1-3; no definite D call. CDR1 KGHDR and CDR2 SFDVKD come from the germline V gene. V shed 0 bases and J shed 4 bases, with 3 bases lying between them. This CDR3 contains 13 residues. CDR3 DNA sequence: TGTGCCACCAGTGATTTGCGAGGAAACACCATATATTTT. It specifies CATSDLRGNTIYF.

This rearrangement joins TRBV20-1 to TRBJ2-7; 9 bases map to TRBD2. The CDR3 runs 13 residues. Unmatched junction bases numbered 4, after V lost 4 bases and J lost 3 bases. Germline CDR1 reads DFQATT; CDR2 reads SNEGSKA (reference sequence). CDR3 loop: CSAKLAGIYEQYF. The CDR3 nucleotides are TGCAGTGCTAAGCTAGCGGGAATCTACGAGCAGTACTTC.